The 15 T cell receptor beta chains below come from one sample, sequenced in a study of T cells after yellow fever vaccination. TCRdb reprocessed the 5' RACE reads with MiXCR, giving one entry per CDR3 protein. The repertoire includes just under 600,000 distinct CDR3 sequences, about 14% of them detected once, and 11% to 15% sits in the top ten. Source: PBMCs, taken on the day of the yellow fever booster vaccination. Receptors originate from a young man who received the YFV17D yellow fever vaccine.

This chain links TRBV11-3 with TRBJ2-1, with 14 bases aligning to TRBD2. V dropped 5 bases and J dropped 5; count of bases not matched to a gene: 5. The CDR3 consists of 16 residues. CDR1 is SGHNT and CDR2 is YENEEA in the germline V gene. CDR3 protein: CASSKRLAGGDNEQFF. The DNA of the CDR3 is TGTGCCAGCAGCAAAAGACTAGCGGGAGGGGACAATGAGCAGTTCTTC.

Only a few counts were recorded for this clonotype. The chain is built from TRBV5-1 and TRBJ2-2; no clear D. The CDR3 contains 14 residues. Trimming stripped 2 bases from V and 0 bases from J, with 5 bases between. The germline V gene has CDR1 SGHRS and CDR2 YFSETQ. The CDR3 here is CASSLSANTGELFF. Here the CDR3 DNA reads TGCGCCAGCAGCTTATCGGCGAACACCGGGGAGCTGTTTTTT.

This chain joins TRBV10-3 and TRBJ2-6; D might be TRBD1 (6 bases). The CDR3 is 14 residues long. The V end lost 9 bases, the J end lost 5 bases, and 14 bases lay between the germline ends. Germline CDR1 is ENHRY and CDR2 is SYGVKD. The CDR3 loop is CAIGGQSRANVLTF. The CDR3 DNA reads TGTGCCATAGGCGGACAGTCTCGGGCCAACGTCCTGACTTTC.

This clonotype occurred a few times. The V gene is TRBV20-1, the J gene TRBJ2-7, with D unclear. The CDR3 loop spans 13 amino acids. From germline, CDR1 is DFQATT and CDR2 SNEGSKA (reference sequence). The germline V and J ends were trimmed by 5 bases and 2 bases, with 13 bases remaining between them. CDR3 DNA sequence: TGCAGTGCTTTCCTTCAGTCCCCCTACGAGCAGTACTTC. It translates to CSAFLQSPYEQYF.

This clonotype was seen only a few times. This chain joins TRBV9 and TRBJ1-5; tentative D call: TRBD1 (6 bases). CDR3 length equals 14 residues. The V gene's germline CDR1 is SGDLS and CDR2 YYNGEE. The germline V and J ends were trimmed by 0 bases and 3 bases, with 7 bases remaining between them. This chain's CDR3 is CASSVAGANQPQHF. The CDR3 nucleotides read TGTGCCAGCAGCGTAGCGGGGGCCAATCAGCCCCAGCATTTT.

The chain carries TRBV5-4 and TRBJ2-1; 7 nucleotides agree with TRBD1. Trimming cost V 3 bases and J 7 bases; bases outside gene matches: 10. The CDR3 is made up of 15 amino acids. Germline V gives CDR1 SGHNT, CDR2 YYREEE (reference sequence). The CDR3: CASSSRTDRVNEQFF. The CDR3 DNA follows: TGTGCCAGCAGCTCGCGAACAGACAGGGTAAATGAGCAGTTCTTC.

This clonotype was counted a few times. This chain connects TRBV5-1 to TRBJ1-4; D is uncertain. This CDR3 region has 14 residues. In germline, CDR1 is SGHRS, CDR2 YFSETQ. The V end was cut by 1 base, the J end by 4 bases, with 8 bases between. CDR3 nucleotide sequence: TGCGCCAGCAGCTTGAGGTCCATTAATGAAAAACTGTTTTTT. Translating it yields CASSLRSINEKLFF.

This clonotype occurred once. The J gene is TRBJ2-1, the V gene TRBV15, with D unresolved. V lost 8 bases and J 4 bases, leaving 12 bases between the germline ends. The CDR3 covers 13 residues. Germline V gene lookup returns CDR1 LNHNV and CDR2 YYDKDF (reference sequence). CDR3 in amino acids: CATSNEGYNEQFF. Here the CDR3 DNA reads TGTGCCACCTCGAACGAAGGGTACAATGAGCAGTTCTTC.

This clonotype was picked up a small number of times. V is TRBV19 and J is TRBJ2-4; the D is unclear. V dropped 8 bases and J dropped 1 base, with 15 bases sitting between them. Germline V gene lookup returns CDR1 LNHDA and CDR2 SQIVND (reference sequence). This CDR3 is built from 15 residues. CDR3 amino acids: CASHGRTEAKNIQYF. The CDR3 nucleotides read TGTGCCAGTCACGGCAGGACGGAGGCCAAAAACATTCAGTACTTC.

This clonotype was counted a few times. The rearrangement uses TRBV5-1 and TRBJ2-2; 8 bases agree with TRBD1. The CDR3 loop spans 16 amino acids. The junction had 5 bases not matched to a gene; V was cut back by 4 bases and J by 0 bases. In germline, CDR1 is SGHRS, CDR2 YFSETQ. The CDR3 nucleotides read TGCGCCAGCAGCGGGCAGGGGGCGCCGAACACCGGGGAGCTGTTTTTT. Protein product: CASSGQGAPNTGELFF. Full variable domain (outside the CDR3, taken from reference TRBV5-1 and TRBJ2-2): KAGVTQTPRYLIKTRGQQVTLSCSPISGHRSVSWYQQTPGQGLQFLFEYFSETQRNKGNFPGRFSGRQFSNSRSEMNVSTLELGDSALYLCASSGQGAPNTGELFFGEGSRLTVL.

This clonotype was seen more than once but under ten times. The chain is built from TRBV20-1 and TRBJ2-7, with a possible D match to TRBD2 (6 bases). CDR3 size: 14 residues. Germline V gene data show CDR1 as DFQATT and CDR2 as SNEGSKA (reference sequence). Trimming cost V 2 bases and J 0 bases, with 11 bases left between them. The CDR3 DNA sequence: TGCAGTGCTAGACCCCTAGCGCCCTCCTACGAGCAGTACTTC. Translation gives CSARPLAPSYEQYF.

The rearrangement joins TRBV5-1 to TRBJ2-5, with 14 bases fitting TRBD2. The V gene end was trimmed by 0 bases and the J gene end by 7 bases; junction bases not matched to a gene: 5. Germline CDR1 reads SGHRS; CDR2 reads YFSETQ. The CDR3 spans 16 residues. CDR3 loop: CASSLAKTSGRGTQYF. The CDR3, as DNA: TGCGCCAGCAGCTTGGCCAAGACTAGCGGGAGGGGGACCCAGTACTTC.

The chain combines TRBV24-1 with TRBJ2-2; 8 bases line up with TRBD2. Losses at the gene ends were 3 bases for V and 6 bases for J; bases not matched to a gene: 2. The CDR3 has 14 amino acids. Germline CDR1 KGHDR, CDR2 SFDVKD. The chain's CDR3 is CATSDQAGAGELFF. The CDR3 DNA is TGTGCCACCAGTGATCAAGCGGGAGCCGGGGAGCTGTTTTTT.

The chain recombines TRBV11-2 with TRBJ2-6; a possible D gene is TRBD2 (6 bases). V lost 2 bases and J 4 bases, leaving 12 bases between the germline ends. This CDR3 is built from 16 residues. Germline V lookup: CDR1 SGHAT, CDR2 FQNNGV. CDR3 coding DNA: TGTGCCAGCAGCTTAACGGGGGAGGCAGGGGCCAACGTCCTGACTTTC. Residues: CASSLTGEAGANVLTF.

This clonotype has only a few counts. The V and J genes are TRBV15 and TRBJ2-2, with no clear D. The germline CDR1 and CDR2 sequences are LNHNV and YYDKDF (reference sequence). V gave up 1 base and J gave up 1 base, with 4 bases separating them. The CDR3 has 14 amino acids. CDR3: CATSRVGNTGELFF. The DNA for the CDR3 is TGTGCCACCAGCAGAGTGGGGAACACCGGGGAGCTGTTTTTT. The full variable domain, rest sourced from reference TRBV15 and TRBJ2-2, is DAMVIQNPRYQVTQFGKPVTLSCSQTLNHNVMYWYQQKSSQAPKLLFHYYDKDFNNEADTPDNFQSRRPNTSFCFLDIRSPGLGDTAMYLCATSRVGNTGELFFGEGSRLTVL.